What follows are 3 T cell receptor beta chains derived from one specimen sequenced in a study of blood T cell repertoires in COVID-19. TCRdb keeps only in-frame clones here, not all; method: immunoSEQ multiplex PCR. The sample has 270,000 or so clones, 85% seen once. Sequencing input: peripheral blood. Every receptor here comes from a human donor in a cohort sampled during active COVID-19.

The chain recombines TRBV10-2 with TRBJ2-5; D is perhaps TRBD2 (6 bases). Germline CDR1 WSHSY, CDR2 SAAADI. The CDR3 consists of 15 residues. The V and J ends lost 6 bases and 3 bases respectively, with 17 bases between them. The CDR3 DNA reads as TGCGCCAGCAGGGCTTGGGGTGGCGGGGAAGAGACCCAGTACTTC. This gives the protein CASRAWGGGEETQYF.

This sequence joins TRBV5-8 and TRBJ2-5, with TRBD1 identical over 7 bases. This CDR3 spans 15 amino acids. After removal of 0 bases from V and 0 bases from J, the junction contained 2 bases not matched to a gene. Germline V lookup: CDR1 SGHTS, CDR2 YDEGEE. CDR3 protein: CASSLGQGDQETQYF. CDR3 nucleotides: TGTGCCAGCAGCTTGGGGCAGGGGGACCAAGAGACCCAGTACTTC. The full variable domain, its missing parts supplied by reference TRBV5-8 and TRBJ2-5, is EAGVTQSPTHLIKTRGQQATLRCSPISGHTSVYWYQQALGLGLQFLLWYDEGEERNRGNFPPRFSGRQFPNYSSELNVNALELEDSALYLCASSLGQGDQETQYFGPGTRLLVL.

V usage is TRBV18 and J usage is TRBJ1-2, with 10 nucleotides matching TRBD1. The germline V gene has CDR1 KGHSH and CDR2 LQKENI. This CDR3 comprises 14 residues. V lost 5 bases, J lost 5 bases, and 5 bases stayed unmatched. The DNA of the CDR3 is TGTGCCAGCTCAACAGGGACAGGGGCATATGGCTACACCTTC. Protein: CASSTGTGAYGYTF.